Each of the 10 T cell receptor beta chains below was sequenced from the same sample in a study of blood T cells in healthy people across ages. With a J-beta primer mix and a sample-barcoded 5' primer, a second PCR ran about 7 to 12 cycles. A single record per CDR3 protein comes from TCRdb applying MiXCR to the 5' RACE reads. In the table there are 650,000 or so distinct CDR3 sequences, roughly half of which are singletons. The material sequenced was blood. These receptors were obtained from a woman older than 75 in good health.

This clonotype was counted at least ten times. DNA of the CDR3: TGTGCCAGCAGCATCTCTAGCGGTTACACAGATACGCAGTATTTT. Its protein product is CASSISSGYTDTQYF. The V gene is TRBV9, the J gene TRBJ2-3; 7 bases are a match to TRBD2. Germline V lookup: CDR1 SGDLS, CDR2 YYNGEE. The V gene end was trimmed by 4 bases and the J gene end by 2 bases; junction bases not matched to a gene: 7. CDR3 length: 15 amino acids.

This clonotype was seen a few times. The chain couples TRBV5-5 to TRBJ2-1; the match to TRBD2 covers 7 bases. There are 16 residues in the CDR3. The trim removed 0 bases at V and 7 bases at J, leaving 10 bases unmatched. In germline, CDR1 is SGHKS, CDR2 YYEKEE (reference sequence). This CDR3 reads CASSLVASGFRNEQFF. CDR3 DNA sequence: TGTGCCAGCAGCTTGGTCGCTAGCGGATTCAGAAATGAGCAGTTCTTC.

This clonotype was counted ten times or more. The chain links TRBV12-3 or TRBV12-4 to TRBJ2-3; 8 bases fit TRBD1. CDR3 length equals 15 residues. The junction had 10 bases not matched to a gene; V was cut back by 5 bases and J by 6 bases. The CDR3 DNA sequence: TGTGCCAGCAGTCCGGGACAGGTCCAGAGGGATACGCAGTATTTT. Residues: CASSPGQVQRDTQYF.

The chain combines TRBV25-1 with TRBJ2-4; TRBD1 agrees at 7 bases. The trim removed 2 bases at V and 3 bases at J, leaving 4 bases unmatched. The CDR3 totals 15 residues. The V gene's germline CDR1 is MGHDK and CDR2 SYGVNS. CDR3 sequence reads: CASSEKGAGKNIQYF. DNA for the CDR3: TGTGCCAGCAGTGAAAAGGGGGCCGGCAAAAACATTCAGTACTTC.

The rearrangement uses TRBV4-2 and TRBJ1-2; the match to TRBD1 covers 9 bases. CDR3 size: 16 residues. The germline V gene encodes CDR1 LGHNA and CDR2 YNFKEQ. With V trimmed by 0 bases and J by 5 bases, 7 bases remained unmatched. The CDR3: CASSQDPTGGRYGYTF. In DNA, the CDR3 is TGTGCCAGCAGCCAAGATCCGACAGGGGGTCGGTATGGCTACACCTTC.

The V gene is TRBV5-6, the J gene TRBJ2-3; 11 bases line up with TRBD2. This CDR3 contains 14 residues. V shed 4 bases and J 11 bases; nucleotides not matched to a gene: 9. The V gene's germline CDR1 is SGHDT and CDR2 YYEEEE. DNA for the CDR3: TGTGCCAGCAGCCCGGATAGCGGGGGGGCCAAGCAGTATTTT. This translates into CASSPDSGGAKQYF.

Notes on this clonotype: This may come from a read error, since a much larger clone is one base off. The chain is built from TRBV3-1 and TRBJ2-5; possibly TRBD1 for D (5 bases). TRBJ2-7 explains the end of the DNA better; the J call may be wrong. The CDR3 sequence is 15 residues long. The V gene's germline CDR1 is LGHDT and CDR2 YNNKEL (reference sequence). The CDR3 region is CASSRRAMGPYEQYF. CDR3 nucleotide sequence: TGTGCCAGCAGCCGCAGGGCGATGGGCCCCTACGAGCAGTACTTC.

The CDR3 sequence: CASSRVPDRKETQYF. Written as DNA, the CDR3 is TGCGCCAGCAGCCGGGTCCCGGACAGAAAAGAGACCCAGTACTTC. V is TRBV5-1 and J is TRBJ2-5; maybe TRBD1 (6 bases). CDR1 and CDR2 (germline): SGHRS, YFSETQ. This CDR3 comprises 15 residues. V lost 4 bases and J lost 3, with 16 bases in between.

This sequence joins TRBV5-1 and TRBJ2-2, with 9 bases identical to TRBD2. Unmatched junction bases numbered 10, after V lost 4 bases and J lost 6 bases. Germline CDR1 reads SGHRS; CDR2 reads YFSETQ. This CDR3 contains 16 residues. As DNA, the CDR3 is TGCGCCAGCAGCGGGACTAGCTCCCGTTTATCCGGGGAGCTGTTTTTT. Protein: CASSGTSSRLSGELFF.

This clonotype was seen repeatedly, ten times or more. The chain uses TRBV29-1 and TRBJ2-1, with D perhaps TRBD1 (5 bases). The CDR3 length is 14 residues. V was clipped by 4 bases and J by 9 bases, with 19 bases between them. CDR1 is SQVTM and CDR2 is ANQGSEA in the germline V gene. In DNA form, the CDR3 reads TGCAGCGTTGTGCCTAAGACACAGGAACCTGAGCAGTTCTTC. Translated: CSVVPKTQEPEQFF.